This TCR beta chain was identified in a study of OX40 agonist ivuxolimab in advanced cancers. Here immunoSEQ multiplex PCR was the method, and the copy in TCRdb shows in-frame clones only, minus some. The table records tens of thousands of clones, about 90% of them present only once. Study outcomes and limitations: By week 6 at 0.1 to 3.0 mg/kg, blood CD4+ and CD8+ T cells had expanded clonally.

Details on this clone: Antigen: not known.

This TCR derives from an adult with an advanced solid tumor such as melanoma, head and neck, liver or kidney cancer. The source material was CD4+ or CD8+ T cells sorted from blood, sampled in a trial of the OX40 agonist ivuxolimab.

The CDR3 DNA reads TGTGCCAGCAACAATCCTGCAACAGGGGCCTATAACTATGGCTACACCTTC. Its protein product is CASNNPATGAYNYGYTF. This chain uses TRBV7-9 with TRBJ1-2; 7 bases align to TRBD1. CDR1 is SEHNR, CDR2 FQNEAQ, per germline (reference sequence). The CDR3 has 17 residues. V was clipped by 7 bases and J by 1 base; unmatched bases: 15.